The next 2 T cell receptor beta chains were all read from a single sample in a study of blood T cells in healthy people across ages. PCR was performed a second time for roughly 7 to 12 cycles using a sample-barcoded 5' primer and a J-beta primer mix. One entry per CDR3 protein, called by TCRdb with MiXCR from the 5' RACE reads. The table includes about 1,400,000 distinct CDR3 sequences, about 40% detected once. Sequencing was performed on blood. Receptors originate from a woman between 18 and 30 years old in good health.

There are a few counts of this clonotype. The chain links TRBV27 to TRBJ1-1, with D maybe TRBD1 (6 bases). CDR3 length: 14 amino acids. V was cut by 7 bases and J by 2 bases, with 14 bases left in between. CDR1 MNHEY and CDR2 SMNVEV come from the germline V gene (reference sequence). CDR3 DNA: TGTGCCAGCACCCCTACAGGGTTCAACACTGAAGCTTTCTTT. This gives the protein CASTPTGFNTEAFF.

The CDR3, as DNA: TGTGCCAGCAGCCGAGGGGGACTAGCGGGAGTGGACCAGTACTTC. Translated: CASSRGGLAGVDQYF. This sequence joins TRBV4-2 and TRBJ2-5; 14 bases align to TRBD2. CDR1 and CDR2 (germline): LGHNA, YNFKEQ. This CDR3 is built from 15 residues. Germline trimming cut 4 bases from V and 10 bases from J; bases unmatched to any gene: 8.